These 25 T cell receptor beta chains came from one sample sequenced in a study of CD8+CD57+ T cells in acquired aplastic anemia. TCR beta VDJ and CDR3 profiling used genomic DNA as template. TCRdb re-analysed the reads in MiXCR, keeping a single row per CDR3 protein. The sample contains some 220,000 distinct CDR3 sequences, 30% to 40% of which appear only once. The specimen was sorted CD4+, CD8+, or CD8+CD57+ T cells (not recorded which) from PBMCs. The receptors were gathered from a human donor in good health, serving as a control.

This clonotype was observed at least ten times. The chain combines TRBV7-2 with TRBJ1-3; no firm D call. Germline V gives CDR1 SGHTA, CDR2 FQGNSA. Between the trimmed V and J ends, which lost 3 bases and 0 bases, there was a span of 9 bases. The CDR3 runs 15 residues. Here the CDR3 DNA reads TGTGCCAGCAGCTTTCGGGTCAGCTCTGGAAACACCATATATTTT. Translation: CASSFRVSSGNTIYF.

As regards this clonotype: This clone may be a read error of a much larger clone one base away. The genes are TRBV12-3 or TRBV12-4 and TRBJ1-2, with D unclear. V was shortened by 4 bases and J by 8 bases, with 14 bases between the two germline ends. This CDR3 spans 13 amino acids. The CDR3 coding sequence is TGTGCCAGCAGTTCTCAGACACGGACCGGCTACACCTTC. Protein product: CASSSQTRTGYTF.

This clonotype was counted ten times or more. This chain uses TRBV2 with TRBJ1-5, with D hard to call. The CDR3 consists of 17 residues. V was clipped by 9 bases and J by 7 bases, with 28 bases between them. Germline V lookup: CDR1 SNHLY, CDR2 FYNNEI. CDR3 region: CASRRERAAGLDQPQHF. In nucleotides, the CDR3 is TGTGCCAGTCGACGGGAAAGGGCCGCGGGGTTGGACCAGCCCCAGCATTTT.

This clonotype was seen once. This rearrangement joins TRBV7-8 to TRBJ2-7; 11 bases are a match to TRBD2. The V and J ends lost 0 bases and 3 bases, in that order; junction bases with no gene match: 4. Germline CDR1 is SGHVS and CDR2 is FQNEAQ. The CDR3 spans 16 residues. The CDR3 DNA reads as TGTGCCAGCAGCTTAGCTACCGGGACTAGCGGCTACGAGCAGTACTTC. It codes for CASSLATGTSGYEQYF.

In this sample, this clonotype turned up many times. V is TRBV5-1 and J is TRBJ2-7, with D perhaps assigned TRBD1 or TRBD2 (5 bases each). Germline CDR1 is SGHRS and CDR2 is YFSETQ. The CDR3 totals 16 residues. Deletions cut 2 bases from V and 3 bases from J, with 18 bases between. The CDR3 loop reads CASSLTGTSAGYEQYF. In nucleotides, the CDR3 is TGCGCCAGCAGCTTAACCGGGACCTCGGCAGGCTACGAGCAGTACTTC.

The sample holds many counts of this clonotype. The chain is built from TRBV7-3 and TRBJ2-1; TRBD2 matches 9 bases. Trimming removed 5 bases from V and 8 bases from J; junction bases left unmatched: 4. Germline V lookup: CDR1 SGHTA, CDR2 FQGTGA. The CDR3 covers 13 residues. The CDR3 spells CASSKAGGDEQFF. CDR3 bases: TGTGCCAGCAGCAAAGCGGGGGGCGATGAGCAGTTCTTC.

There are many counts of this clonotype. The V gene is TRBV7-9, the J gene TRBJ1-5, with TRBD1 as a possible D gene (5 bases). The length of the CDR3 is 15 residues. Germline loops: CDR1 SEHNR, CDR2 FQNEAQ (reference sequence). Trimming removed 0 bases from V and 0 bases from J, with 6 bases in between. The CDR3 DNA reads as TGTGCCAGCAGCTTAGCAGGGGTTAGCAATCAGCCCCAGCATTTT. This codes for CASSLAGVSNQPQHF.

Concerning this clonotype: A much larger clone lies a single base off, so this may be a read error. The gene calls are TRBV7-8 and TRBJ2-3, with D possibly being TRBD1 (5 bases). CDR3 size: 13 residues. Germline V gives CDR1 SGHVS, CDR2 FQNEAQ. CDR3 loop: CASSSAITGTQYF. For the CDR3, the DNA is TGTGCCAGCAGCTCGGCCATTACAGGTACGCAGTATTTT.

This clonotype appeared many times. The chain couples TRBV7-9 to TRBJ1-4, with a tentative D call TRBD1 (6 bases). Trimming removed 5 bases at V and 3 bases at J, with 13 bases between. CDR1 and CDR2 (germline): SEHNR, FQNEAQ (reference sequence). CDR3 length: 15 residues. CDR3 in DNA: TGTGCCAGCAGCAGTCGAGGGGGGGCTAATGAAAAACTGTTTTTT. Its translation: CASSSRGGANEKLFF.

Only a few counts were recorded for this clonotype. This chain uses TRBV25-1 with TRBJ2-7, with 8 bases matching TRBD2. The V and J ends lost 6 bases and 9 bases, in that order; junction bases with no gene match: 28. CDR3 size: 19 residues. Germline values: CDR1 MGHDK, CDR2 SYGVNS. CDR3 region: CASRKYEAGEPLLLPGQYF. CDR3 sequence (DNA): TGTGCCAGCAGGAAATACGAAGCGGGGGAACCCCTACTCCTACCGGGGCAGTACTTC.

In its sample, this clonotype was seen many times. CDR3 residues: CASADRVGDYEQYF. The DNA of the CDR3 is TGTGCCAGTGCGGACAGGGTAGGGGATTACGAGCAGTACTTC. V and J are TRBV19 and TRBJ2-7, with 8 bases lining up with TRBD1. This CDR3 is built from 14 residues. J was trimmed by 4 bases and V by 8 bases; bases with no gene match: 10. The germline V gene has CDR1 LNHDA and CDR2 SQIVND (reference sequence).

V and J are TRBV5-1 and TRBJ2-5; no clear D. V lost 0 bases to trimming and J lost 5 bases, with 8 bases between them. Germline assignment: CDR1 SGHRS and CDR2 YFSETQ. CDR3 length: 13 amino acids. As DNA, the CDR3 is TGCGCCAGCAGCTTGGTGGGGTGGGAGACCCAGTACTTC. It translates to CASSLVGWETQYF.

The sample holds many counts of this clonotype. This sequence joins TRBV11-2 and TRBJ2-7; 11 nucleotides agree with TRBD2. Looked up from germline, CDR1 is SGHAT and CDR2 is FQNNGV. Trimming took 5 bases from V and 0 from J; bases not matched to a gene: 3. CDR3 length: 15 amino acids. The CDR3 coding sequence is TGTGCCAGCAGCGTACTAGCGGGAGACTCCTACGAGCAGTACTTC. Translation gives CASSVLAGDSYEQYF.

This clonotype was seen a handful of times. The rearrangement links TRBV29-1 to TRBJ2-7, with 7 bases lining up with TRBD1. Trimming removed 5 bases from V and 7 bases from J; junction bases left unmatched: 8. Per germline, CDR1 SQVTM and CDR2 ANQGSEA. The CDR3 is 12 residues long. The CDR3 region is CSVWADRKEQYF. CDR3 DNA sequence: TGCAGCGTTTGGGCGGACAGGAAAGAGCAGTACTTC.

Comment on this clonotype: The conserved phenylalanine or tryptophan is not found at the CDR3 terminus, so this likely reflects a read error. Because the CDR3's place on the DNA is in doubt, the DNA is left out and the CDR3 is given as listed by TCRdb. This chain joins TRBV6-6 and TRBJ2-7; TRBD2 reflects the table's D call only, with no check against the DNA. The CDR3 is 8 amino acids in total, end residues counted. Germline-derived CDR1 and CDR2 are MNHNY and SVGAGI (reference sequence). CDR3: CASSYSAG.

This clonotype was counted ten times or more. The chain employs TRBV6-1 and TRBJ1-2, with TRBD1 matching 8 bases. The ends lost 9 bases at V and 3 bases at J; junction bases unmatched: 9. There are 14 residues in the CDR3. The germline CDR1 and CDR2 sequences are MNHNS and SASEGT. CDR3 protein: CASSYRGFDYGYTF. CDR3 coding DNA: TGTGCCAGTTCATACAGGGGGTTTGACTATGGCTACACCTTC.

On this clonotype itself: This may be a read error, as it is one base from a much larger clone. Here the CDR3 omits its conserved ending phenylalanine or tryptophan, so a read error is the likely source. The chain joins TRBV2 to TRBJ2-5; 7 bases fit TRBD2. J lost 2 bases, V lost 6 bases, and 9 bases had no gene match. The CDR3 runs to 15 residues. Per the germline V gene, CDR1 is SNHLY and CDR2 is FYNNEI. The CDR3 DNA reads TGTGCCAGCAGCTTATTTACTAGCGTGCAAGAGACCCAGTACCTC. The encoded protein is CASSLFTSVQETQYL.

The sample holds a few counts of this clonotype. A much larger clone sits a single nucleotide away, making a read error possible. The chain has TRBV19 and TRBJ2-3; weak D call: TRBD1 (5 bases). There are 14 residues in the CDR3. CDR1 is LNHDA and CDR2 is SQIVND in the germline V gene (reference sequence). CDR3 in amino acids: CASSAQVGPDAQYF. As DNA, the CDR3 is TGTGCCAGTAGTGCACAGGTGGGCCCAGATGCGCAGTATTTT.

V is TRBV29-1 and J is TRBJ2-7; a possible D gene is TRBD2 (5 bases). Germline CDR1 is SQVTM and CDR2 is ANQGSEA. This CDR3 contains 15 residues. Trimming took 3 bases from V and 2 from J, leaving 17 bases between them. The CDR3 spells CSVDSAGKGTYEQYF. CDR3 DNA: TGCAGCGTTGATTCGGCGGGCAAGGGAACCTACGAGCAGTACTTC.

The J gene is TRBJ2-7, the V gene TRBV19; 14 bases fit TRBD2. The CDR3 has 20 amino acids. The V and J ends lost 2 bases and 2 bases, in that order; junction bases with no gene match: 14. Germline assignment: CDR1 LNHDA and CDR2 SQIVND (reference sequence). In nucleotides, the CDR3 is TGTGCCAGTAGTATACCCGATGGGACTAGCGGGAGTTTATTCCCCTACGAGCAGTACTTC. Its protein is CASSIPDGTSGSLFPYEQYF.

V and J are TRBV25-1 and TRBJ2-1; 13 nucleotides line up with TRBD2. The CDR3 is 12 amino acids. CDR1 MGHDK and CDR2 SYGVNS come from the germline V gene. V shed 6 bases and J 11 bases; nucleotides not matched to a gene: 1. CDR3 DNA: TGTGCCAGCAGACTAGCGGGAGGGCAGCAGTTCTTC. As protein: CASRLAGGQQFF.

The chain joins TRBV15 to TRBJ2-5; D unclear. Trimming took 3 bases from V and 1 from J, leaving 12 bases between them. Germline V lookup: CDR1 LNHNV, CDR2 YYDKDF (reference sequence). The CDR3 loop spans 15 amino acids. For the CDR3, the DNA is TGTGCCACCAGCAGTGAAGGTAACCTCCAAGAGACCCAGTACTTC. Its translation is CATSSEGNLQETQYF.

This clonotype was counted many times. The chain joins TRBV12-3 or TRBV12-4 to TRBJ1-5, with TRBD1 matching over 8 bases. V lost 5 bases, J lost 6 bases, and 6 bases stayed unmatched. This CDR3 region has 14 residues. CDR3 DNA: TGTGCCAGCAGTCCCAGGACAGGGACTCAGCCCCAGCATTTT. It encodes CASSPRTGTQPQHF.

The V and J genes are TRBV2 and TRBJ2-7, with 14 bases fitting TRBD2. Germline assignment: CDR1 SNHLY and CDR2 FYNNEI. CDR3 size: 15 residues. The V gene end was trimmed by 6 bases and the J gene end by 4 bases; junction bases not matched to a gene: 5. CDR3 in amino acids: CASSSRLAGGYEQYF. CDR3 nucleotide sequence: TGTGCCAGCAGCTCCCGACTAGCGGGAGGGTACGAGCAGTACTTC.

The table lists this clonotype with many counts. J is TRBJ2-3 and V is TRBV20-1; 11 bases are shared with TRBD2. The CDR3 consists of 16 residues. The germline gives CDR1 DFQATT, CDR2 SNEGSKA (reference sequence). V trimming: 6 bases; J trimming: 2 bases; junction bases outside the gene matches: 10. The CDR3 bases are TGCAGTGCCCGGAGGACTAGCGGGCGTCACACAGATACGCAGTATTTT. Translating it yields CSARRTSGRHTDTQYF.